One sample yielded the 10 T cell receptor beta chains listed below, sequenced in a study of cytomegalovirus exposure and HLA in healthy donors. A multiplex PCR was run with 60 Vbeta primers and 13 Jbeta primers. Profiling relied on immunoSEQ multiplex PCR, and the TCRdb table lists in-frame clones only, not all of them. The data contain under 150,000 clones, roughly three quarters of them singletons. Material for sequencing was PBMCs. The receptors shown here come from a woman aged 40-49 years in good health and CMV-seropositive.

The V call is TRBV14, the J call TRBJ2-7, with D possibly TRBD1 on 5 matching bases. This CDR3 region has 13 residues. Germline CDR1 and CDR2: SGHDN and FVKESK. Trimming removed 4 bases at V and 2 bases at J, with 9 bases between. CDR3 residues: CASSRYRTYEQYF. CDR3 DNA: TGTGCCAGCAGCCGGTACAGGACCTACGAGCAGTACTTC. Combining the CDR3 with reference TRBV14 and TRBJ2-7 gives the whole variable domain EAGVTQFPSHSVIEKGQTVTLRCDPISGHDNLYWYRRVMGKEIKFLLHFVKESKQDESGMPNNRFLAERTGGTYSTLKVQPAELEDSGVYFCASSRYRTYEQYFGPGTRLTVT.

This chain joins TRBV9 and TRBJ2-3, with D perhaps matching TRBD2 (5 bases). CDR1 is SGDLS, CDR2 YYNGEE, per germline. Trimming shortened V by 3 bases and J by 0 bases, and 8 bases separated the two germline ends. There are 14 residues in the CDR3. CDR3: CASSDLASTDTQYF. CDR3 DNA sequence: TGTGCCAGCAGCGACCTAGCTAGCACAGATACGCAGTATTTT.

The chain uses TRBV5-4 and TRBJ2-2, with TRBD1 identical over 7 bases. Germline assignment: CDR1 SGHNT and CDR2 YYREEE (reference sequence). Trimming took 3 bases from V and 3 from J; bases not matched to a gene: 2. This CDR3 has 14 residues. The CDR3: CASSSTGDTGELFF. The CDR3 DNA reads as TGTGCCAGCAGCTCCACAGGGGACACCGGGGAGCTGTTTTTT.

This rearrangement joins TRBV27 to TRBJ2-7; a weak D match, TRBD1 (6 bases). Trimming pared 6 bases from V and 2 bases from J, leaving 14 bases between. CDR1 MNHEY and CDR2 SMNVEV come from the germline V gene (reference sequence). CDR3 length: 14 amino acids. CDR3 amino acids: CASRRQAITYEQYF. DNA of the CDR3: TGTGCCAGCAGAAGACAGGCTATTACCTACGAGCAGTACTTC.

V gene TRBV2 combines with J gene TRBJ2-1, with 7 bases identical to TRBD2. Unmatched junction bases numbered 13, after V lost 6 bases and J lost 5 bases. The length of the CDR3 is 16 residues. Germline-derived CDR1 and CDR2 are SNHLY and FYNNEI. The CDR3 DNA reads TGTGCCAGCAGCCCCGGGGAGGCGGGGGACCACAATGAGCAGTTCTTC. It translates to CASSPGEAGDHNEQFF.

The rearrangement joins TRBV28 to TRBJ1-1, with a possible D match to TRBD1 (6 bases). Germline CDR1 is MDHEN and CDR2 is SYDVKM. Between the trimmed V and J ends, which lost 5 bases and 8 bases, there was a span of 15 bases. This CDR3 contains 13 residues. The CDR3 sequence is CASSLPRQVEAFF. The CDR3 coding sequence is TGTGCCAGCAGTCTCCCTAGACAGGTCGAAGCTTTCTTT.

CDR3 residues: CASSLGSREQFF. In DNA, the CDR3 is TGTGCCAGCAGCTTAGGCAGTCGTGAGCAGTTCTTC. J is TRBJ2-1 and V is TRBV7-9; D gene unclear. The V end was cut by 1 base, the J end by 9 bases, with 7 bases between. CDR1 is SEHNR and CDR2 is FQNEAQ in the germline V gene (reference sequence). This CDR3 has 12 amino acids.

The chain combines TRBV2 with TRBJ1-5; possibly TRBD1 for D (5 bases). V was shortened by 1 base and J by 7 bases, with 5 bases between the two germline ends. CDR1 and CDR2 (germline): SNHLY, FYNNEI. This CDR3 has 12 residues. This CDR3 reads CASSEGGQPQHF. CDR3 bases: TGTGCCAGCAGTGAAGGGGGCCAGCCCCAGCATTTT. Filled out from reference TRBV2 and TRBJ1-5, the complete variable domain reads EPEVTQTPSHQVTQMGQEVILRCVPISNHLYFYWYRQILGQKVEFLVSFYNNEISEKSEIFDDQFSVERPDGSNFTLKIRSTKLEDSAMYFCASSEGGQPQHFGDGTRLSIL.

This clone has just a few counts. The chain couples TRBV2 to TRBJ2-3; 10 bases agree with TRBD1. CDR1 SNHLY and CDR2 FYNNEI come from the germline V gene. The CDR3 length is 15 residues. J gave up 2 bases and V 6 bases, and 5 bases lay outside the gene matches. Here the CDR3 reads CASRTGTGATDTQYF. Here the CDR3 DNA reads TGTGCCAGCAGGACCGGGACAGGGGCCACAGATACGCAGTATTTT.

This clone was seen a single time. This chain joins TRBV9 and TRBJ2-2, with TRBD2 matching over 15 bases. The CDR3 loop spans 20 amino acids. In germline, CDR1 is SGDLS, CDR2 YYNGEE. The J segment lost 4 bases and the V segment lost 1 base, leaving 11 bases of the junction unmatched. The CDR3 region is CASSVLPGLAGGLTTGELFF. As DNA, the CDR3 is TGTGCCAGCAGCGTACTCCCGGGACTAGCGGGGGGATTAACCACCGGGGAGCTGTTTTTT.